The sequence of this TCR beta chain was determined in a study of CD8+ T cells in alopecia areata. About the research overall: Treated patients were dosed with oral tofacitinib, taking 5 to 10 mg twice daily.

Noted treatment: oral pan-JAK inhibitor, 5-10 mg twice daily. Sampling of alopecia areata patients yielded lesional scalp punch biopsies as well as peripheral blood. This clone was observed many times. As yet, its antigen is unknown. Extraction and reverse transcription of RNA yielded cDNA as the sequencing template. Using immunoSEQ multiplex PCR, the repertoire was profiled, and TCRdb retains in-frame clones only, with some absent. The sample contains about 94,000 clones, approximately 70% of which appear only once. The study, taken as a whole, reports: There were also resident alphabeta T cells of normal skin sequenced in scalp samples. Many expanded lesional clones persisted during tofacitinib (in both scalp and blood).

This TCR came from a human donor with alopecia areata. The sequencing here drew on CD8+ T cells sorted from blood, taken between weeks 44 and 45, from a patient treated with tofacitinib.

CDR3 DNA: TGTGCCAGTAGTGACCAGGGGACCGGCTACACCTTC. Its protein is CASSDQGTGYTF. The chain has TRBV19 and TRBJ1-2; TRBD1 is a possible D gene (6 bases). Germline CDR1 LNHDA, CDR2 SQIVND (reference sequence). Trimming pared 5 bases from V and 8 bases from J, leaving 12 bases between. The CDR3 extends over 12 amino acids.